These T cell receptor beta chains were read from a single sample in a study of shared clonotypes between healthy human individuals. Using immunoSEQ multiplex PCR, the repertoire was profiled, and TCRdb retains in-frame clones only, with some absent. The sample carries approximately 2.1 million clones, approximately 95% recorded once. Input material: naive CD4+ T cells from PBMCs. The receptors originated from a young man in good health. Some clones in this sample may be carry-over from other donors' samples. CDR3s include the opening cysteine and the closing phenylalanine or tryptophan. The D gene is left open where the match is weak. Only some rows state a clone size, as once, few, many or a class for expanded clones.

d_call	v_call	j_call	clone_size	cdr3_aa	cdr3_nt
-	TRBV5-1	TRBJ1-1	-	CASRRAGQSDTEAFF	TGCGCCAGCAGGAGAGCAGGACAGTCTGACACTGAAGCTTTCTTT
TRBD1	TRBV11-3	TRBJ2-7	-	CASSLGTGGIQYF	TGTGCCAGCAGCTTAGGGACAGGGGGGATTCAGTACTTC
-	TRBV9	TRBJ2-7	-	CASSATSGSYEQYF	TGTGCCAGCAGCGCCACCAGCGGTTCCTACGAGCAGTACTTC
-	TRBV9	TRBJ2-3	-	CASSIRDSAADTQYF	TGTGCCAGCAGCATCCGGGACTCAGCTGCAGATACGCAGTATTTT
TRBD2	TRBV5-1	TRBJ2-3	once	CASSRLAGGPSDTQYF	TGCGCCAGCAGCCGACTAGCGGGAGGGCCATCAGATACGCAGTATTTT
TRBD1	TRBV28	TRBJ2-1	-	CASSVTGASEQFF	TGTGCCAGCAGTGTAACAGGGGCCAGTGAGCAGTTCTTC
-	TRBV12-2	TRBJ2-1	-	CASRLGAAGWPEFF	TGTGCAAGTCGCTTAGGTGCAGCGGGATGGCCTGAGTTCTTC
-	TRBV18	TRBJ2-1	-	CASSPQRDPGDNEQFF	TGTGCCAGCTCACCACAGCGAGACCCTGGGGACAATGAGCAGTTCTTC
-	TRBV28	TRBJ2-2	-	CASSLQGYPLTTGELFF	TGTGCCAGCAGTCTACAGGGATACCCTCTAACCACCGGGGAGCTGTTTTTT
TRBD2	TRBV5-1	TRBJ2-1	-	CASSLGLAGENEQFF	TGCGCCAGCAGCTTGGGACTAGCGGGCGAAAATGAGCAGTTCTTC